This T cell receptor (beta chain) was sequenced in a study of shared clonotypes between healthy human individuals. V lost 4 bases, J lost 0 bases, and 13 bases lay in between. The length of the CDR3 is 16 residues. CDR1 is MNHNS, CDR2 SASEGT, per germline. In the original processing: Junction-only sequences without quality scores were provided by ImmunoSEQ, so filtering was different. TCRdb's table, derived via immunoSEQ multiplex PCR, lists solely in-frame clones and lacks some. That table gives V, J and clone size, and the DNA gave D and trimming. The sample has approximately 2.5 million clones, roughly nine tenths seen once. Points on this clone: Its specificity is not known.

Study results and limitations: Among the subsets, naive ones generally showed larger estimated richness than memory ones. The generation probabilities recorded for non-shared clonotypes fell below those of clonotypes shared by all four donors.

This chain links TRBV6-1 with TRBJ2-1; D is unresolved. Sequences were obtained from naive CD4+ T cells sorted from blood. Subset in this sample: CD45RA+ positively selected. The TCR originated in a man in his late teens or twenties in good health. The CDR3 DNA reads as TGTGCCAGCAGTGCCCAATACTTTAGCTCCTACAATGAGCAGTTCTTC. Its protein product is CASSAQYFSSYNEQFF.